The 17 T cell receptor beta chains below all came from one sample that was sequenced in a study of T cells in Graves' hyperthyroidism and ophthalmopathy. It was RNA transcripts that yielded the amplified TCR beta CDR3 regions. With the HTBI primer set, the TCR CDR3 went through a first round of RT-PCR. TCRdb independently ran MiXCR on the multiplex PCR reads; one entry per CDR3 protein. The repertoire holds hundreds of thousands of distinct CDR3 sequences, with roughly 40% as singletons. The material sequenced was blood. The receptors stem from a man between 18 and 35 years old with Graves' hyperthyroidism.

This clonotype was observed a handful of times. This sequence joins TRBV5-1 and TRBJ1-1; D gene ambiguous. Germline V gene data show CDR1 as SGHRS and CDR2 as YFSETQ. The V end lost 5 bases, the J end lost 6 bases, and 8 bases lay between the germline ends. This CDR3 contains 11 residues. CDR3 coding DNA: TGCGCCAGCAGAGAAGCCGCTGAAGCTTTCTTT. This codes for CASREAAEAFF.

This clonotype was detected a few times. The chain employs TRBV7-9 and TRBJ2-5; D not resolved. V was cut by 6 bases and J by 3 bases, with 5 bases left in between. This CDR3 contains 11 residues. Germline V gene lookup returns CDR1 SEHNR and CDR2 FQNEAQ (reference sequence). The CDR3 coding sequence is TGTGCCAGCAGACAAAAAGAGACCCAGTACTTC. This sequence encodes CASRQKETQYF.

This clonotype was counted only a few times. The chain employs TRBV7-2 and TRBJ2-4, with D unclear. V was cut by 3 bases and J by 7 bases, with 7 bases left in between. In germline, CDR1 is SGHTA, CDR2 FQGNSA. CDR3 length: 12 residues. The CDR3 spells CASSLDRNIQYF. CDR3 in DNA: TGTGCCAGCAGCTTGGACCGGAACATTCAGTACTTC.

The V and J genes are TRBV29-1 and TRBJ1-4; 7 nucleotides line up with TRBD1. The CDR3 runs to 13 residues. J was trimmed by 8 bases and V by 7 bases; bases with no gene match: 10. From germline, CDR1 is SQVTM and CDR2 ANQGSEA. CDR3 bases: TGCAGCGAAGACACAGGGGTTGGGGAAAAACTGTTTTTT. Translation gives CSEDTGVGEKLFF.

This clonotype was counted between two and nine times. This chain links TRBV2 with TRBJ2-1; possible D gene TRBD2, 5 bases. This CDR3 comprises 15 residues. V was trimmed by 6 bases and J by 6 bases, leaving 18 bases between them. Germline CDR1 SNHLY, CDR2 FYNNEI. CDR3 sequence reads: CASRRDSSSGNEQFF. Here the CDR3 DNA reads TGTGCCAGCAGAAGAGACTCTAGCTCGGGCAATGAGCAGTTCTTC.

This clonotype was recorded a few times. The chain carries TRBV24-1 and TRBJ1-3; D perhaps matches TRBD1 (6 bases). Germline assignment: CDR1 KGHDR and CDR2 SFDVKD. The CDR3 is 15 residues long. Trimming removed 2 bases at V and 2 bases at J, with 9 bases between. The CDR3 loop reads CATSDSGTTGNTIYF. The CDR3, as DNA: TGTGCCACCAGTGATTCCGGGACAACTGGAAACACCATATATTTT.

The V gene is TRBV25-1, the J gene TRBJ2-1; 8 bases are a match to TRBD2. The germline V gene has CDR1 MGHDK and CDR2 SYGVNS. V shed 4 bases, J shed 6 bases, and the junction held 8 bases outside the gene matches. This CDR3 has 15 amino acids. CDR3 amino acids: CASSGLEGLGNEQFF. The CDR3 bases are TGTGCCAGCAGTGGGTTAGAGGGACTAGGCAATGAGCAGTTCTTC.

The V and J genes are TRBV11-2 and TRBJ2-5; the match to TRBD2 covers 7 bases. This CDR3 contains 11 residues. V was clipped by 10 bases and J by 2 bases; unmatched bases: 1. Germline assignment: CDR1 SGHAT and CDR2 FQNNGV. The CDR3: CAKRGQETQYF. CDR3 nucleotide sequence: TGTGCCAAGCGGGGTCAAGAGACCCAGTACTTC.

Details on this clonotype: A much bigger clone sits one base away, suggesting this may be a read error. CDR3 DNA sequence: TGTGCCAGCAGCCCCCGCCTCTCCTACGAGCAGTACTTC. It translates to CASSPRLSYEQYF. The chain recombines TRBV9 with TRBJ2-7, with D uncertain. The V end was cut by 4 bases, the J end by 0 bases, with 8 bases between. The CDR3 is 13 amino acids. Germline V gives CDR1 SGDLS, CDR2 YYNGEE.

The J gene is TRBJ1-1, the V gene TRBV7-9; tentatively, D is TRBD1 (5 bases). Germline CDR1 reads SEHNR; CDR2 reads FQNEAQ (reference sequence). The V end was cut by 3 bases, the J end by 5 bases, with 13 bases between. This CDR3 contains 14 residues. The CDR3, as DNA: TGTGCCAGCAGCTTGGGAGAGGGGAAGACTGAAGCTTTCTTT. It specifies CASSLGEGKTEAFF.

This clonotype has just a few counts. The junction departs from the called germline gene at one end, perhaps through a read error. The V and J genes are TRBV7-3 and TRBJ2-2; a weak D match, TRBD1 (5 bases). In germline, CDR1 is SGHTA, CDR2 FQGTGA. CDR3 length equals 14 residues. CDR3 region: CASSQERGTGELFF. The CDR3 nucleotides read TGCGCCAGCAGCCAAGAAAGGGGCACCGGGGAGCTGTTTTTT.

This clonotype was observed a handful of times. The chain links TRBV7-9 to TRBJ2-5; D assignment may be TRBD1 or TRBD2 (5 bases each). Germline lookup yields CDR1 SEHNR and CDR2 FQNEAQ (reference sequence). Trimming left V 1 base short and J 5 bases short, with 17 bases between. The CDR3 is made up of 16 amino acids. CDR3 bases: TGTGCCAGCAGCTTAGGTTCTGGGCTAGCAGGGGAGACCCAGTACTTC. Amino acids: CASSLGSGLAGETQYF.

As concerns this clonotype: The junction does not match germline at one end; this may be a read error. The chain is built from TRBV5-5 and TRBJ2-7; D remains ambiguous. This CDR3 has 12 amino acids. CDR1 is SGHKS and CDR2 is YYEKEE in the germline V gene (reference sequence). In DNA form, the CDR3 reads TGTGTCAGCAGCTACAATTCCTACGAGCAGTACTTC. This codes for CVSSYNSYEQYF.

V and J are TRBV9 and TRBJ1-2; tentative D call: TRBD1 (6 bases). CDR1 SGDLS and CDR2 YYNGEE come from the germline V gene. V was trimmed by 4 bases and J by 5 bases, leaving 15 bases between them. The CDR3 spans 14 residues. CDR3 nucleotides: TGTGCCAGCAGCTTCTATGGGGGCGCTTATGGCTACACCTTC. It specifies CASSFYGGAYGYTF.

The chain couples TRBV4-1 to TRBJ1-6; D is unclear. Germline values: CDR1 MGHRA, CDR2 YSYEKL. The V end was cut by 0 bases, the J end by 5 bases, with 14 bases between. CDR3 length equals 17 residues. Here the CDR3 reads CASSQESTVWDNSPLHF. In nucleotides, the CDR3 is TGCGCCAGCAGCCAAGAAAGTACCGTCTGGGATAATTCACCCCTCCACTTT.

This clonotype was observed at least ten times. The chain recombines TRBV2 with TRBJ2-6, with D perhaps TRBD1 or TRBD2 (5 bases each). The CDR3 covers 15 residues. The germline CDR1 and CDR2 sequences are SNHLY and FYNNEI. Trimming stripped 3 bases from V and 2 bases from J, with 8 bases between. In nucleotides, the CDR3 is TGTGCCAGCAGTGAGGGGCGGGCTGGGGCCAACGTCCTGACTTTC. This sequence encodes CASSEGRAGANVLTF.

This chain uses TRBV19 with TRBJ1-6, with 7 bases aligning to TRBD1. V shed 3 bases and J 7 bases; nucleotides not matched to a gene: 3. The CDR3 is 14 residues long. The germline V gene encodes CDR1 LNHDA and CDR2 SQIVND (reference sequence). CDR3 amino acids: CASSIDRANSPLHF. DNA of the CDR3: TGTGCCAGTAGTATTGACAGGGCGAATTCACCCCTCCACTTT.